This TCR beta chain was sequenced for a study of CD8 T cells in ankylosing spondylitis. A note on this clonotype: The antigen is undetermined.

The CDR3 covers 17 residues. V was clipped by 6 bases and J by 2 bases, with 22 bases between them. Germline values: CDR1 LNHNV, CDR2 YYDKDF (reference sequence). Study-wide results and limits: Earlier work had already found some motif variants in reactive arthritis synovial fluid and blood. Researchers report that disease-linked clones proved CD8+ and relatively rare in peripheral blood. Within ankylosing spondylitis blood, a TCR beta motif made up of seven or eight highly homologous variants appeared to be characteristic. Clones tied to disease were said to be significantly enriched in matched ankylosing spondylitis synovial fluid.

Preparation of TCR beta libraries was done by quantitative 5'-RACE with molecular barcodes. TCRdb used MiXCR to reprocess the 5' RACE reads, holding one entry per CDR3 protein. The data contain about 400,000 distinct CDR3 sequences, around 24% of them singletons. The chain has TRBV15 and TRBJ1-2; no clear D gene. Sequenced input: blood, either unsorted or a sorted T cell fraction (not recorded which). This receptor was identified in a male donor with ankylosing spondylitis. The CDR3: CATRPHKRIPTNYGYTF. For the CDR3, the DNA is TGTGCCACCAGGCCCCACAAAAGAATACCTACCAACTATGGCTACACCTTC.